The 18 T cell receptor beta chains in this list originate from one sample, sequenced in a study of blood T cells in healthy people across ages. With a J-beta primer mix and a sample-barcoded 5' primer, a second PCR ran roughly 7 to 11 cycles. Via MiXCR, TCRdb re-called the 5' RACE reads, giving one row per CDR3 protein. In the table there are approximately 800,000 distinct CDR3 sequences, 55% to 75% of which are singletons. Sequenced sample: blood. These receptors were obtained from a man aged 25 to 45 in good health.

The genes are TRBV28 and TRBJ2-7; 9 positions agree with TRBD2. The ends lost 9 bases at V and 3 bases at J; junction bases unmatched: 6. Germline V lookup: CDR1 MDHEN, CDR2 SYDVKM. The CDR3 runs 13 residues. CDR3 nucleotides: TGTGCCAGTAAGGCGGGGGGGATCTACGAGCAGTACTTC. This translates into CASKAGGIYEQYF.

The chain uses TRBV20-1 and TRBJ2-3; TRBD2 is a possible D gene (6 bases). Germline CDR1 and CDR2: DFQATT and SNEGSKA (reference sequence). This CDR3 spans 15 amino acids. Trimming stripped 7 bases from V and 6 bases from J, with 23 bases between. The CDR3 is CSGNYRDLPWDTQYF. In DNA, the CDR3 is TGCAGTGGAAACTACCGGGACTTGCCCTGGGATACGCAGTATTTT.

This clonotype was recorded a few times. This rearrangement joins TRBV5-1 to TRBJ1-2; unclear D gene. The CDR3 runs 12 residues. With 3 bases removed from V and 8 bases from J, the gap between germline ends came to 11 bases. Germline-derived CDR1 and CDR2 are SGHRS and YFSETQ. Here the CDR3 reads CASSSPNLGYTF. In DNA form, the CDR3 reads TGCGCCAGCAGCTCGCCCAACCTAGGCTACACCTTC.

This chain joins TRBV6-2 or TRBV6-3 and TRBJ1-2; D is unresolved. Trimming pared 6 bases from V and 6 bases from J, leaving 11 bases between. The CDR3 is made up of 12 amino acids. Germline values: CDR1 MNHEY, CDR2 SVGEGT. CDR3 amino acids: CASRIMRNGYTF. The CDR3 DNA reads TGTGCCAGCAGAATTATGCGGAATGGCTACACCTTC.

The genes are TRBV6-1 and TRBJ2-4; 7 bases align to TRBD2. The assigned J gene may be wrong: the sequence end matches TRBJ2-7 better. Per the germline V gene, CDR1 is MNHNS and CDR2 is SASEGT. The CDR3 consists of 16 residues. The CDR3 bases are TGTGCCAGCAGTGAATTTCCGGACATCGGGGGGTACGAGCAGTACTTC. This gives the protein CASSEFPDIGGYEQYF.

V is TRBV20-1 and J is TRBJ2-7; 7 positions match TRBD2. The germline V gene has CDR1 DFQATT and CDR2 SNEGSKA (reference sequence). Trimming cost V 3 bases and J 1 base; bases outside gene matches: 9. The CDR3 sequence is 15 residues long. CDR3 protein: CSARGLGGGSYEQYF. The DNA of the CDR3 is TGCAGTGCTAGGGGCCTGGGCGGGGGATCCTACGAGCAGTACTTC.

The chain uses TRBV10-3 and TRBJ1-5; D might be TRBD1 (5 bases). The CDR3 runs to 14 residues. The germline V gene encodes CDR1 ENHRY and CDR2 SYGVKD. The V and J ends lost 6 bases and 2 bases respectively, with 11 bases between them. In DNA form, the CDR3 reads TGTGCCATCAGGAACGGGGACGGCAATCAGCCCCAGCATTTT. Its protein product is CAIRNGDGNQPQHF.

CDR3 bases: TGTGCCAGCTCAGAGGCCAACGTCCTGACTTTC. Translation: CASSEANVLTF. The V gene is TRBV2, the J gene TRBJ2-6; D is unclear. Trimming removed 8 bases from V and 6 bases from J, with 5 bases in between. This CDR3 has 11 residues. Germline V CDR1 and CDR2: SNHLY, FYNNEI. Using reference TRBV2 and TRBJ2-6 for the parts outside the CDR3, the full variable domain is EPEVTQTPSHQVTQMGQEVILRCVPISNHLYFYWYRQILGQKVEFLVSFYNNEISEKSEIFDDQFSVERPDGSNFTLKIRSTKLEDSAMYFCASSEANVLTFGAGSRLTVL.

The rearrangement joins TRBV3-1 to TRBJ1-2; D uncertain. This CDR3 is 12 amino acids long. V was clipped by 4 bases and J by 8 bases, with 11 bases between them. Germline CDR1 LGHDT, CDR2 YNNKEL (reference sequence). CDR3 protein: CASSLPRHGYTF. CDR3 nucleotides: TGTGCCAGCAGCCTCCCCAGGCACGGCTACACCTTC.

The chain carries TRBV6-5 and TRBJ2-5; 9 positions agree with TRBD2. This CDR3 has 17 residues. Trimming removed 0 bases from V and 5 bases from J; junction bases left unmatched: 10. The germline V gene encodes CDR1 MNHEY and CDR2 SVGAGI. The CDR3 DNA sequence: TGTGCCAGCAGTTACTCGTGGACTAGCGCTAGTCAGGAGACCCAGTACTTC. Amino acid sequence: CASSYSWTSASQETQYF.

This clonotype was seen just once. The rearrangement links TRBV6-1 to TRBJ2-1; 9 positions agree with TRBD1. The ends lost 6 bases at V and 0 bases at J; junction bases unmatched: 6. Germline V gene lookup returns CDR1 MNHNS and CDR2 SASEGT. CDR3 size: 16 residues. The CDR3 here is CASRGDRVSSYNEQFF. As DNA, the CDR3 is TGTGCCAGCAGGGGGGACAGGGTGAGCTCCTACAATGAGCAGTTCTTC.

This sequence joins TRBV27 and TRBJ2-2, with a weak D call TRBD2 (6 bases). Germline values: CDR1 MNHEY, CDR2 SMNVEV (reference sequence). The CDR3 has 15 residues. Trimming cost V 5 bases and J 0 bases, with 10 bases left between them. The CDR3 loop is CASSRLGTNTGELFF. The CDR3 DNA reads TGTGCCAGCAGTCGACTAGGGACGAACACCGGGGAGCTGTTTTTT.

The CDR3 coding sequence is TGTGCCAGCAGCCCAGAGACAGGGAATCCCCTCCACTTT. As protein: CASSPETGNPLHF. The rearrangement links TRBV7-9 to TRBJ1-6; TRBD1 agrees at 7 bases. The CDR3 has 13 amino acids. Germline CDR1 reads SEHNR; CDR2 reads FQNEAQ (reference sequence). Losses at the gene ends were 5 bases for V and 13 bases for J; bases not matched to a gene: 8.

This sequence joins TRBV20-1 and TRBJ1-6; 8 bases align to TRBD1. The CDR3 spans 15 residues. Per the germline V gene, CDR1 is DFQATT and CDR2 is SNEGSKA (reference sequence). V lost 3 bases to trimming and J lost 7 bases; unmatched junction nucleotides: 8. For the CDR3, the DNA is TGCAGTGCTAGCAACGGACAGGGATTGAATTCACCCCTCCACTTT. It yields the protein CSASNGQGLNSPLHF.

Points on this clonotype: Its ends do not fully match the called genes, so a read error is possible. V usage is TRBV20-1 and J usage is TRBJ2-1, with D unresolved. CDR1 and CDR2 from the germline V gene are DFQATT and SNEGSKA (reference sequence). The CDR3 loop spans 16 amino acids. Here the CDR3 reads CSARDLVRSSYSEQFF. In nucleotides, the CDR3 is TGCAGTGCTAGAGATCTGGTCAGGAGCTCCTACAGTGAGCAGTTCTTC.

This chain joins TRBV9 and TRBJ2-1; 7 positions agree with TRBD2. Trimming cost V 4 bases and J 5 bases; bases outside gene matches: 15. Germline loops: CDR1 SGDLS, CDR2 YYNGEE. CDR3 length: 17 amino acids. The CDR3 loop reads CASSLSLSGPANNEQFF. DNA of the CDR3: TGTGCCAGCAGCCTCTCCCTTAGCGGGCCCGCCAACAATGAGCAGTTCTTC.

The chain couples TRBV6-1 to TRBJ2-6; D call uncertain. The CDR3 sequence is 17 residues long. CDR1 is MNHNS and CDR2 is SASEGT in the germline V gene. V gave up 0 bases and J gave up 2 bases, with 11 bases separating them. The CDR3 loop is CASSEAPPTTGANVLTF. The CDR3 DNA reads TGTGCCAGCAGTGAAGCGCCGCCCACGACTGGGGCCAACGTCCTGACTTTC.

The CDR3 sequence is CATSIQTNTGELFF. CDR3 DNA sequence: TGTGCCACCAGCATACAAACGAACACCGGGGAGCTGTTTTTT. This sequence joins TRBV15 and TRBJ2-2; D ambiguous. The germline V gene has CDR1 LNHNV and CDR2 YYDKDF (reference sequence). V was shortened by 4 bases and J by 0 bases, with 6 bases between the two germline ends. The CDR3 loop spans 14 amino acids.